This paragraph reports one T cell receptor beta chain. Its specificity is not known. 5'RACE template switching produced TCR cDNA carrying a universal primer site and UMIs. TCRdb analysed the 5' RACE reads with MiXCR anew, one entry per CDR3 protein. The profile covers under 400,000 distinct CDR3 sequences, with roughly 11% appearing a single time and 15% to 20% taken by the ten largest. These data belong to a study of T cells after yellow fever vaccination. General study findings and limits: Weaker overall was a secondary response that nonetheless peaked faster, on day 5 versus 15. Clonotypes shared by both compartments, CD4 and CD8, made up a small share.

Sequenced material: PBMCs, taken on the day of the first yellow fever vaccination. The receptor's source is a man between 18 and 35 years old who received the YFV17D yellow fever vaccine.

CDR3 amino acids: CASSPRGASFLGNTIYF. The CDR3 DNA is TGCGCCAGCAGCCCCCGGGGGGCTTCTTTTCTTGGAAACACCATATATTTT. The rearrangement links TRBV4-3 to TRBJ1-3; possibly TRBD1 for D (6 bases). Trimming took 4 bases from V and 3 from J, leaving 19 bases between them. The germline CDR1 and CDR2 sequences are LGHNA and YSLEER. The CDR3 contains 17 residues.